Each of the 20 T cell receptor beta chains below was sequenced from the same sample in a study of PD-1 blockade in classical Hodgkin lymphoma. Time point: cycle 4 day 1 (C4D1), after more than 5 weeks of nivolumab. Each of the patients experienced relapse following autologous stem cell transplantation, and their brentuximab vedotin exposure differed. Negative magnetic selection isolated CD4+ T cells from thawed PBMCs. Assay: immunoSEQ multiplex PCR; the TCRdb copy retains only in-frame clones and omits some. The table records tens of thousands of clones, 70% to 85% of them present only once. Material: CD4+ T cells from blood, obtained before the fourth cycle of nivolumab. Every receptor here comes from a human donor with classical Hodgkin lymphoma.

The V gene is TRBV4-1, the J gene TRBJ2-7; D gene uncertain. The V end was cut by 5 bases, the J end by 2 bases, with 13 bases between. Germline assignment: CDR1 MGHRA and CDR2 YSYEKL. This CDR3 contains 14 residues. CDR3 DNA sequence: TGCGCCAGCAGCATGAACGGCATGACCTACGAGCAGTACTTC. It is translated as CASSMNGMTYEQYF.

This clone was counted a single time. The genes are TRBV19 and TRBJ2-3; 8 nucleotides line up with TRBD2. Trimming took 4 bases from V and 4 from J; bases not matched to a gene: 4. The CDR3 sequence is 14 residues long. Germline CDR1 reads LNHDA; CDR2 reads SQIVND (reference sequence). Written as DNA, the CDR3 is TGTGCCAGTAGTAAGGGGACTAGGCCAGATACGCAGTATTTT. Its translation is CASSKGTRPDTQYF.

The chain uses TRBV5-4 and TRBJ2-1; D is possibly TRBD2 (6 bases). CDR3 length: 14 amino acids. CDR1 and CDR2 (germline): SGHNT, YYREEE (reference sequence). Trimming removed 4 bases from V and 1 base from J, with 9 bases in between. The DNA for the CDR3 is TGTGCCAGCAGCACTGGAGGGTCCTACAATGAGCAGTTCTTC. Residues: CASSTGGSYNEQFF.

The genes are TRBV7-8 and TRBJ1-1, with no clear D. This CDR3 has 14 amino acids. Per germline, CDR1 SGHVS and CDR2 FQNEAQ. The V end was cut by 4 bases, the J end by 0 bases, with 9 bases between. The CDR3 region has the DNA TGTGCCAGCAGCTCCAATAGCGTGAACACTGAAGCTTTCTTT. Translation: CASSSNSVNTEAFF.

In DNA, the CDR3 is TGTGCCAGTACTGACAGATTCACCGGGGAGCTGTTTTTT. It codes for CASTDRFTGELFF. This chain links TRBV19 with TRBJ2-2, with a possible D match to TRBD1 (5 bases). CDR1 and CDR2 (germline): LNHDA, SQIVND (reference sequence). The CDR3 extends over 13 amino acids. V lost 7 bases and J 4 bases, leaving 10 bases between the germline ends.

V usage is TRBV7-7 and J usage is TRBJ2-5, with D possibly being TRBD2 (5 bases). V gave up 3 bases and J gave up 0 bases, with 11 bases separating them. The CDR3 totals 15 residues. Germline V gives CDR1 SSHAT, CDR2 FNYEAQ (reference sequence). The CDR3 coding sequence is TGTGCCAGCAGCTTCGCTCCCGGGGACCAAGAGACCCAGTACTTC. Protein sequence: CASSFAPGDQETQYF.

This rearrangement joins TRBV5-4 to TRBJ2-5, with 16 bases lining up with TRBD2. The J segment lost 5 bases and the V segment lost 4 bases, leaving 2 bases of the junction unmatched. From germline, CDR1 is SGHNT and CDR2 YYREEE (reference sequence). This CDR3 has 15 residues. The CDR3, as DNA: TGTGCCAGCAGCCAGGGACTAGCGGGGGGGGAGACCCAGTACTTC. Protein product: CASSQGLAGGETQYF.

This chain uses TRBV4-3 with TRBJ2-5, with unresolved D. CDR3 length: 13 residues. From germline, CDR1 is LGHNA and CDR2 YSLEER. Trimming stripped 0 bases from V and 4 bases from J, with 6 bases between. The CDR3 spells CASSQDRAETQYF. CDR3 DNA sequence: TGCGCCAGCAGCCAAGATAGGGCAGAGACCCAGTACTTC.

The chain carries TRBV7-6 and TRBJ2-2; D might be TRBD1 (5 bases). The CDR3 totals 19 residues. CDR1 is SGHVS and CDR2 is FNYEAQ in the germline V gene. Trimming removed 3 bases from V and 3 bases from J, with 23 bases in between. The CDR3 DNA reads as TGTGCCAGCAGCTTTTCTGAGGCAGGGAAAGTTTGGGACACCGGGGAGCTGTTTTTT. Its translation: CASSFSEAGKVWDTGELFF.

The V call is TRBV4-2, the J call TRBJ2-1; perhaps TRBD2 as D (6 bases). The CDR3 extends over 15 amino acids. V lost 4 bases, J lost 8 bases, and 18 bases lay in between. Per the germline V gene, CDR1 is LGHNA and CDR2 is YNFKEQ. In DNA, the CDR3 is TGTGCCAGCAGCCCGTTTCAGGGACTGTCCGATGAGCAGTTCTTC. This gives the protein CASSPFQGLSDEQFF.

The genes are TRBV18 and TRBJ2-5, with no clear D. This CDR3 has 13 amino acids. The V end lost 3 bases, the J end lost 10 bases, and 15 bases lay between the germline ends. The V gene's germline CDR1 is KGHSH and CDR2 LQKENI. CDR3 region: CASSPGPPLVQYF. The DNA for the CDR3 is TGTGCCAGCTCACCCGGGCCCCCCCTAGTCCAGTACTTC.

The chain employs TRBV9 and TRBJ1-3, with unresolved D. Germline-derived CDR1 and CDR2 are SGDLS and YYNGEE. The V gene lost 8 bases and the J gene lost 0 bases, with 12 bases spanning the gap. The CDR3 loop spans 14 amino acids. CDR3 sequence reads: CASNTGNSGNTIYF. Here the CDR3 DNA reads TGTGCCAGTAACACCGGAAACTCTGGAAACACCATATATTTT.

This clone was picked up one time. The rearrangement links TRBV7-2 to TRBJ1-5; D gene ambiguous. This CDR3 has 15 residues. CDR1 SGHTA and CDR2 FQGNSA come from the germline V gene. Trimming left V 5 bases short and J 3 bases short, with 14 bases between. CDR3: CASSQGQSFNQPQHF. The CDR3 DNA reads TGTGCCAGCAGCCAAGGGCAGAGCTTCAATCAGCCCCAGCATTTT. The variable domain in full, completed from reference TRBV7-2 and TRBJ1-5, reads GAGVSQSPSNKVTEKGKDVELRCDPISGHTALYWYRQSLGQGLEFLIYFQGNSAPDKSGLPSDRFSAERTGGSVSTLTIQRTQQEDSAVYLCASSQGQSFNQPQHFGDGTRLSIL.

The chain employs TRBV7-9 and TRBJ2-7; 7 bases are a match to TRBD2. Germline V gene data show CDR1 as SEHNR and CDR2 as FQNEAQ (reference sequence). CDR3 size: 13 residues. Unmatched junction bases numbered 4, after V lost 5 bases and J lost 3 bases. The CDR3 DNA reads as TGTGCCAGCAGCCCCCGGGGGGTCTACGAGCAGTACTTC. This sequence encodes CASSPRGVYEQYF.

V is TRBV11-3 and J is TRBJ2-2, with D unclear. V shed 5 bases and J shed 4 bases, with 8 bases lying between them. Germline-derived CDR1 and CDR2 are SGHNT and YENEEA. The CDR3 runs to 13 residues. CDR3 in DNA: TGTGCCAGCAGCGCCAGAGCCACCGGGGAGCTGTTTTTT. Protein: CASSARATGELFF. Drawing the rest from reference TRBV11-3 and TRBJ2-2, the complete variable domain is EAGVVQSPRYKIIEKKQPVAFWCNPISGHNTLYWYLQNLGQGPELLIRYENEEAVDDSQLPKDRFSAERLKGVDSTLKIQPAELGDSAVYLCASSARATGELFFGEGSRLTVL.

This clone is a singleton in its sample. The chain combines TRBV5-8 with TRBJ2-3; no clear D gene. Germline lookup yields CDR1 SGHTS and CDR2 YDEGEE. The germline V and J ends were trimmed by 2 bases and 3 bases, with 7 bases remaining between them. The CDR3 loop spans 13 amino acids. CDR3 sequence: CASSFPRTDTQYF. For the CDR3, the DNA is TGTGCCAGCAGCTTCCCCAGGACAGATACGCAGTATTTT.

The chain combines TRBV28 with TRBJ1-5, with a weak D call TRBD1 (5 bases). Trimming removed 3 bases from V and 3 bases from J, with 12 bases in between. Germline V gives CDR1 MDHEN, CDR2 SYDVKM. This CDR3 has 15 residues. The CDR3 nucleotides are TGTGCCAGCAGTTTTGCCGACAGAACCAATCAGCCCCAGCATTTT. Protein: CASSFADRTNQPQHF.

CDR3 amino acids: CASSLGSLSPLHF. DNA for the CDR3: TGTGCCAGCAGCTTGGGTTCGCTCTCACCCCTCCACTTT. The chain links TRBV5-4 to TRBJ1-6; D not certain. Trimming cost V 0 bases and J 10 bases, with 8 bases left between them. The V gene's germline CDR1 is SGHNT and CDR2 YYREEE (reference sequence). CDR3 length equals 13 residues.

The rearrangement joins TRBV30 to TRBJ2-1; D assignment may be TRBD1 or TRBD2 (5 bases each). CDR3 length: 20 amino acids. Trimming removed 0 bases from V and 0 bases from J, with 24 bases in between. From germline, CDR1 is GTSNPN and CDR2 SVGIG (reference sequence). The DNA of the CDR3 is TGTGCCTGGAGTGTCAGAGGAGGTCAGGGAATTGTAAGCTCCTACAATGAGCAGTTCTTC. Translated: CAWSVRGGQGIVSSYNEQFF. The full variable domain, its missing parts supplied by reference TRBV30 and TRBJ2-1, is SQTIHQWPATLVQPVGSPLSLECTVEGTSNPNLYWYRQAAGRGLQLLFYSVGIGQISSEVPQNLSASRPQDRQFILSSKKLLLSDSGFYLCAWSVRGGQGIVSSYNEQFFGPGTRLTVL.

The rearrangement links TRBV28 to TRBJ2-5; either TRBD1 or TRBD2 may fit D (7 bases each). The CDR3 is 12 residues long. Per the germline V gene, CDR1 is MDHEN and CDR2 is SYDVKM. V dropped 9 bases and J dropped 5 bases, with 13 bases sitting between them. The CDR3 loop is CASRQGGETQYF. The CDR3 region has the DNA TGTGCCAGTCGACAGGGAGGGGAGACCCAGTACTTC.